This T cell receptor beta chain was found in a study of T cell repertoires in cytomegalovirus infection. Study-wide context: Recently described HLA-C-restricted plus well-studied HLA-B-restricted CMV epitopes were used. Public TCR beta signatures provided an indication of both CMV infection and a matching HLA type. Study conclusions and caveats: Based on cumulative public TCR beta family frequency, carriers of CMV plus the relevant HLA were identified. Dominating the ex vivo response were HLA-C-restricted CMV-specific TCR beta clonotypes.

Many counts were recorded for this clonotype. Its antigen is as yet unknown. Trimming removed 4 bases from V and 5 bases from J, with 8 bases in between. In germline, CDR1 is SEHNR, CDR2 FQNEAQ (reference sequence). The CDR3 length is 12 residues. MiXCR, applied by TCRdb to the reads, yields one record per CDR3 protein. The top ten clones hold 48% of a sample with a few hundred thousand distinct CDR3 sequences, almost 40% of them seen once. The TCR was taken from a human donor in good health (CMV status not recorded). Some clones in this sample may be carry-over from other donors' samples. V usage is TRBV7-9 and J usage is TRBJ2-5; D remains ambiguous. Sequenced material: cultured PBMCs, taken from culture after CMV antigen stimulation. The CDR3 is CASSYSGETQYF. CDR3 DNA: TGTGCCAGCAGCTATTCTGGGGAGACCCAGTACTTC.